This T cell receptor (beta chain) stems from a study of T cell repertoires in cytomegalovirus infection. The wider study: Indicated by public TCR beta signatures were CMV infection and matching HLA type.

CDR1 MRHNA and CDR2 SNTAGT come from the germline V gene. The CDR3 totals 15 residues. Trimming took 4 bases from V and 6 from J, leaving 16 bases between them. With regard to this clonotype: Its antigen remains unknown.

TCRdb independently ran MiXCR on the reads; one entry per CDR3 protein. The sample includes about 300,000 distinct CDR3 sequences, roughly 25% of them seen just once. Study-level results: In two of eight donors, the top clonotype was HLA-C-restricted CMV-specific.

The clonotype originates from a human donor in good health (CMV status not recorded). Some clones in this sample may be carry-over from other donors' samples. Sequenced sample: PBMCs. The chain links TRBV6-4 to TRBJ2-1, with TRBD1 as a possible D gene (6 bases). This CDR3 reads CASSASWGPINEQFF. The CDR3, as DNA: TGTGCCAGCAGTGCCAGCTGGGGGCCTATCAATGAGCAGTTCTTC.